The clone carrying this T cell receptor beta chain was observed at least ten times. This record comes from a study of human T cells and chemical hapten exposure. The overall study: Sensitization involved placing 2% DPC onto an approximately 2 cm by approximately 2 cm region of upper inner arm skin. 0.01% DPC was applied to the upper back in patch tests, which were read at 6 days.

Via MiXCR, TCRdb re-called the RACE reads, giving one row per CDR3 protein. The table records nearly 350,000 distinct CDR3 sequences, approximately 6.9% of them present only once. Time point specified: patch test 1, 2 weeks after DPC sensitization. Indicated treatment: therapeutic diphenylcyclopropenone sensitization with weekly scalp DPC. Sample donors consisted of patients with alopecia, aged 18 to 70 years, who were suitable for DPC. The authors extracted total RNA from unfractionated whole blood. Trimming took 6 bases from V and 2 from J, leaving 14 bases between them. From germline, CDR1 is MNHNY and CDR2 SVGAGI (reference sequence). This CDR3 has 14 amino acids.

This TCR was recovered from a woman in her late teens or twenties with alopecia areata. Some clones in this sample may be carry-over from other donors' samples. The sequencing here drew on whole blood, taken in connection with sensitization to the hapten diphenylcyclopropenone (DPC). The rearrangement uses TRBV6-6 and TRBJ2-7, with D tentatively TRBD1 (5 bases). In DNA form, the CDR3 reads TGTGCCAGCAGCAACCCAGGGTCAACCTACGAGCAGTACTTC. Protein: CASSNPGSTYEQYF.